This record concerns one TCR beta chain sequence. Only in-frame clones appear in the TCRdb table, and some are missing; sequencing was by immunoSEQ multiplex PCR. The table lists 150,000 to 200,000 clones, about 90% of them singletons, with 0.65% to 0.85% in the top ten. The sample originates from a study of control samples from healthy donors and cancer patients. V lost 1 base and J lost 3, with 9 bases in between. The CDR3 runs to 14 residues. Germline lookup yields CDR1 MNHNS and CDR2 SASEGT. The TCR comes from a woman younger than 45 in good health. This chain connects TRBV6-1 to TRBJ1-2; D might be TRBD1 (6 bases). Material: blood. CDR3 nucleotides: TGTGCCAGCAGTGAAGGAGGGGGGGACTATGGCTACACCTTC. It yields the protein CASSEGGGDYGYTF.